This T cell receptor beta chain was identified during a study of Ad26.COV2.S vaccination and SARS-CoV-2 variants. Method: immunoSEQ multiplex PCR; TCRdb's copy keeps in-frame clones and lacks some. The table includes 180,000 or so clones, around nine tenths detected once. V was clipped by 0 bases and J by 7 bases; unmatched bases: 8. CDR1 LGHNA and CDR2 YNFKEQ come from the germline V gene. The CDR3 consists of 15 residues. Note on this clone: Antigen unknown.

Findings of the study overall: Vaccine recipients had higher spike-specific TCR breadth than placebo recipients. Overall T cell responses may have been underestimated by the analyses of TCR breadth and depth. Comparable non-spike TCR breadth was observed in vaccine and placebo recipients. CD8+ and CD4+ T cells specific for spike reportedly responded with substantial breadth after vaccination.

The chain combines TRBV4-2 with TRBJ1-2; the match to TRBD1 covers 7 bases. Sequences were derived from peripheral blood, sampled after recovery from COVID-19. This clonotype originated in a human donor who had recovered from COVID-19. The CDR3 bases are TGTGCCAGCAGCCAAGAGATGACAGGGCGGATTGGCTACACCTTC. Translation: CASSQEMTGRIGYTF.